One T cell receptor beta chain is described in this entry. This sample is drawn from a study of Tregs in tolerant kidney transplant recipients. Sequencing was performed with immunoSEQ multiplex PCR; in TCRdb, only in-frame clones are kept and a portion is missing. The sample shows over 50,000 clones, around 80% of them seen only once. This receptor was identified in a human donor in good health. Sequences were obtained from CD4+ T cells from blood.

The CDR3 sequence is CASSAGTGPYEQYF. Here the CDR3 DNA reads TGTGCCAGCAGCGCGGGGACTGGCCCTTACGAGCAGTACTTC. The chain links TRBV7-6 to TRBJ2-7, with D possibly being TRBD2 (6 bases). The V gene's germline CDR1 is SGHVS and CDR2 FNYEAQ. The CDR3 runs 14 residues. Trimming took 5 bases from V and 4 from J, leaving 15 bases between them. The whole variable domain, filled in from reference TRBV7-6 and TRBJ2-7, reads GAGVSQSPRYKVTKRGQDVALRCDPISGHVSLYWYRQALGQGPEFLTYFNYEAQQDKSGLPNDRFSAERPEGSISTLTIQRTEQRDSAMYRCASSAGTGPYEQYFGPGTRLTVT.